The 6 T cell receptor beta chains below were found in one sample sequenced in a study of blood T cells in healthy people across ages. A J-beta primer mix and a sample-barcoded 5' primer were used in a second PCR of about 7 to 12 cycles. One entry per CDR3 protein, called by TCRdb with MiXCR from the 5' RACE reads. This sample has about 620,000 distinct CDR3 sequences, with 20% to 25% found just once. The sample comprised blood. These receptors were obtained from a man between 65 and 85 years old in good health.

The chain uses TRBV7-2 and TRBJ2-5; D might be TRBD1 or TRBD2, each matching 6 bases. The J call may not be correct, given that the DNA end is closer to TRBJ2-7. CDR3 length: 16 residues. Germline CDR1 reads SGHTA; CDR2 reads FQGNSA. CDR3 sequence reads: CASSQGSGASSYEQYF. CDR3 coding DNA: TGTGCCAGCAGCCAGGGGTCGGGGGCTAGCTCCTACGAGCAGTACTTC.

The V and J genes are TRBV5-6 and TRBJ1-5, with D uncertain. This CDR3 is built from 12 residues. V was shortened by 1 base and J by 6 bases, with 5 bases between the two germline ends. The germline V gene encodes CDR1 SGHDT and CDR2 YYEEEE. The CDR3 DNA sequence: TGTGCCAGCAGCTTGTTTGGTCAGCCCCAGCATTTT. It is translated as CASSLFGQPQHF.

This clonotype was seen only a few times. The chain's CDR3 is CAWSVWGANEKLFF. The DNA of the CDR3 is TGTGCCTGGAGCGTATGGGGGGCTAATGAAAAACTGTTTTTT. This chain links TRBV30 with TRBJ1-4, with TRBD1 as a possible D gene (5 bases). V lost 3 bases and J 3 bases, leaving 11 bases between the germline ends. Germline assignment: CDR1 GTSNPN and CDR2 SVGIG (reference sequence). The CDR3 extends over 14 amino acids.

The chain links TRBV20-1 to TRBJ1-1; TRBD1 matches 8 bases. Germline CDR1 reads DFQATT; CDR2 reads SNEGSKA (reference sequence). The CDR3 covers 13 residues. The trim removed 3 bases at V and 3 bases at J, leaving 3 bases unmatched. CDR3 protein: CSASMTGDTEAFF. In DNA form, the CDR3 reads TGCAGTGCTAGTATGACAGGGGACACTGAAGCTTTCTTT.

The chain combines TRBV9 with TRBJ2-7; the D gene is possibly TRBD2 (6 bases). Looked up from germline, CDR1 is SGDLS and CDR2 is YYNGEE. V shed 3 bases and J shed 0 bases, with 13 bases lying between them. CDR3 length: 15 residues. The CDR3 DNA sequence: TGTGCCAGCAGCGCTACAGCGGGCCCCTCCTACGAGCAGTACTTC. This sequence encodes CASSATAGPSYEQYF.

The chain uses TRBV20-1 and TRBJ2-5, with unresolved D. The ends were cut back, 3 bases at V and 6 bases at J, with 11 bases in the middle. This CDR3 has 12 amino acids. Germline V gene data show CDR1 as DFQATT and CDR2 as SNEGSKA (reference sequence). The CDR3 sequence is CSASMGVKTQYF. DNA for the CDR3: TGCAGTGCTAGTATGGGTGTGAAGACCCAGTACTTC.